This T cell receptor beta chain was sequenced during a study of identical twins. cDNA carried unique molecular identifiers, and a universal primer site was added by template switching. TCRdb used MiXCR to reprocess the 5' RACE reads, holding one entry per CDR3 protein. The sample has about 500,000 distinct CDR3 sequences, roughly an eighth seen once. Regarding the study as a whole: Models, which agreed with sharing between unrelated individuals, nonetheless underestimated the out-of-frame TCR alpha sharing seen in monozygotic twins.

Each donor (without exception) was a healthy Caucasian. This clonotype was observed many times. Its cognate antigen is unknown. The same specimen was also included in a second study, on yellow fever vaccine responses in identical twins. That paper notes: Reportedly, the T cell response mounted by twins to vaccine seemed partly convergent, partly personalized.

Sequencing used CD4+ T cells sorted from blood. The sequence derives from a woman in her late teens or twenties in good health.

This chain's CDR3 is CATTRTGELFF. The CDR3 bases are TGTGCCACCACCAGGACCGGGGAGCTGTTTTTT. The chain employs TRBV15 and TRBJ2-2; unclear D gene. The germline V and J ends were trimmed by 7 bases and 5 bases, with 5 bases remaining between them. Germline-derived CDR1 and CDR2 are LNHNV and YYDKDF (reference sequence). CDR3 length equals 11 residues.